This T cell receptor beta chain was obtained from a study of blood T cell repertoires in COVID-19. Study as a whole: Acute and convalescent COVID-19 specimens originated in the United States, Italy and Spain.

V was trimmed by 2 bases and J by 2 bases, leaving 16 bases between them. The CDR3 covers 16 residues. The germline gives CDR1 SGHRS, CDR2 YFSETQ. Only in-frame clones appear in the TCRdb table, and some are missing; sequencing was by immunoSEQ multiplex PCR. The sample has roughly 100,000 clones; about 85% are singletons. The receptor comes from a man aged 50 or older in a cohort sampled during active COVID-19. J is TRBJ2-5 and V is TRBV5-1, with D maybe TRBD2 (7 bases). The sample taken for sequencing was peripheral blood. CDR3 nucleotides: TGCGCCAGCAGCTTTGGGGCGGGGGCCGTACAAGAGACCCAGTACTTC. Its translation is CASSFGAGAVQETQYF.